What follows describes a single T cell receptor (beta chain). Its target is unknown. The data originate from a study of T cells after yellow fever vaccination. On the study more broadly: Fractions of low cell number were prepared using SMART-Seq v4 Ultra Low Input.

V shed 5 bases, J shed 0 bases, and the junction held 9 bases outside the gene matches. CDR1 SGHVS and CDR2 FNYEAQ come from the germline V gene. The CDR3 is 16 amino acids. Findings and limits, study-wide: Clones from primary vaccination mostly reappeared after the booster (roughly 95% CD4, just over 85% CD8).

In making TCR cDNA, 5'RACE template switching added a universal primer site and UMIs to it. A single record per CDR3 protein comes from TCRdb applying MiXCR to the 5' RACE reads. This table has about 430,000 distinct CDR3 sequences, 15% to 20% appearing once. The source material was PBMCs, sampled before the yellow fever booster vaccination. V and J are TRBV7-6 and TRBJ1-1; 7 positions match TRBD1. This clonotype was obtained from a man aged 18-30 years who received the YFV17D yellow fever vaccine. Written as DNA, the CDR3 is TGTGCCAGCAGCCCCACCAGGGGGACCCTGAACACTGAAGCTTTCTTT. This sequence encodes CASSPTRGTLNTEAFF.